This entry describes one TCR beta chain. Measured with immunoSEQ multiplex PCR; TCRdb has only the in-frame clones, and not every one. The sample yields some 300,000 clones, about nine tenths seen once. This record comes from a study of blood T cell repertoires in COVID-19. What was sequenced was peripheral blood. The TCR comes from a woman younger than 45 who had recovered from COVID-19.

The CDR3 reads CATREDRGLETQYF. CDR3 DNA sequence: TGTGCCACCAGGGAAGACAGGGGTTTGGAGACCCAGTACTTC. The rearrangement joins TRBV24-1 to TRBJ2-5; 8 positions match TRBD1. Germline CDR1 is KGHDR and CDR2 is SFDVKD. The CDR3 totals 14 residues. J lost 5 bases, V lost 7 bases, and 8 bases had no gene match.